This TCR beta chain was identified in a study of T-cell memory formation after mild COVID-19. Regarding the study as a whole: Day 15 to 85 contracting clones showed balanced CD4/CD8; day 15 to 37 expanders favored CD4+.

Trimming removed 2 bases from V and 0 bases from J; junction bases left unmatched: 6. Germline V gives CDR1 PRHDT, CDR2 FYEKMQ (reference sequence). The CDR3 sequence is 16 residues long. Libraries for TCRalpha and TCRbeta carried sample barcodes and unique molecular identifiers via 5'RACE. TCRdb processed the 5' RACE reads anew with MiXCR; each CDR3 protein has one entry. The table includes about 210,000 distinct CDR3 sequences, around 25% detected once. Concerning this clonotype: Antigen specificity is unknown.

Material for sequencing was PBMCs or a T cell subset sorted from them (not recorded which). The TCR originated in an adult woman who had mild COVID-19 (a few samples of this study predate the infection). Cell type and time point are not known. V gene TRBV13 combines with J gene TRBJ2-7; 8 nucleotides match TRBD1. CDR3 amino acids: CASSLFQGASSYEQYF. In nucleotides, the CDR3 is TGTGCCAGCAGCTTATTTCAGGGGGCGAGCTCCTACGAGCAGTACTTC.